Listed below are T cell receptor beta chains from one sample, sequenced in a study of shared clonotypes between healthy human individuals. Assay: immunoSEQ multiplex PCR; the TCRdb copy retains only in-frame clones and omits some. The data contain 1.5 million to 1.9 million clones, 98% of them singletons. The sample taken for sequencing was naive CD4+ T cells sorted from blood. Receptors were obtained from a young man in good health. CDR3s include the opening cysteine and the closing phenylalanine or tryptophan. D genes are given only for firm matches. Clone size is not always given. Where it is, it says once, few, many or a class for expanded clones.

length	V	D	size	J	DNA	CDR3
13	TRBV14	.	.	TRBJ2-1	TGTGCCAGCAGAGGGTTGTCCTACAATGAGCAGTTCTTC	CASRGLSYNEQFF
15	TRBV5-4	TRBD2	.	TRBJ2-7	TGTGCCAGCAGCTTGGGTAGCGGGAGGGTCTACGAGCAGTACTTC	CASSLGSGRVYEQYF
14	TRBV6-5	TRBD1	.	TRBJ1-5	TGTGCCAGCAGCCAGACAGGGCTTCATCAGCCCCAGCATTTT	CASSQTGLHQPQHF
16	TRBV7-2	.	once	TRBJ2-1	TGTGCCAGCAGCTATTTGATGCAGAGCTCCTACAATGAGCAGTTCTTC	CASSYLMQSSYNEQFF
12	TRBV7-2	.	.	TRBJ2-7	TGTGCCAGCAGCCGCGGCGGCTACGAGCAGTACTTC	CASSRGGYEQYF
17	TRBV18	TRBD1	.	TRBJ2-1	TGTGCCAGCTCAAATCTGGCAGGGGGTAGCTCCTACAATGAGCAGTTCTTC	CASSNLAGGSSYNEQFF
15	TRBV5-1	.	.	TRBJ2-7	TGCGCCAGCAGCTTGACTCGTCCAGGGGTGGGTGAGCAGTACTTC	CASSLTRPGVGEQYF
14	TRBV5-1	.	.	TRBJ1-3	TGCGCCAGCAGCTTGGGTGTGACTGGAAACACCATATATTTT	CASSLGVTGNTIYF
18	TRBV7-2	.	once	TRBJ2-2	TGTGCCAGCAGACTAGTAGAACCGGGACATCTGAACACCGGGGAGCTGTTTTTT	CASRLVEPGHLNTGELFF
17	TRBV19	TRBD2	.	TRBJ2-5	TGTGCCAGTAGCGTGAGCAGCGGGAGTCCGTACCAAGAGACCCAGTACTTC	CASSVSSGSPYQETQYF
17	TRBV14	TRBD1	once	TRBJ1-4	TGTGCCAGCAGCCAAGGGACAGGGGTTTCAACTAATGAAAAACTGTTTTTT	CASSQGTGVSTNEKLFF
15	TRBV2	.	once	TRBJ2-2	TGTGCCAGTAACCGGGGGACAGCGCAATTGGGGGAGCTGTTTTTT	CASNRGTAQLGELFF
15	TRBV10-1	.	.	TRBJ2-2	TGCGCCAGCAGTGAGGACCGTTCGAACACCGGGGAGCTGTTTTTT	CASSEDRSNTGELFF
18	TRBV6-1	.	.	TRBJ1-5	TGTGCCAGCAGTGAAGACCCACGTAAGAACTATAGCAATCAGCCCCAGCATTTT	CASSEDPRKNYSNQPQHF
14	TRBV10-1	TRBD1	.	TRBJ2-1	TGCGCCAGCAGTGACCTACCGGGACAGGGGAAAGCGTTCTTC	CASSDLPGQGKAFF
14	TRBV5-4	.	.	TRBJ2-4	TGTGCCAGCACCGGGGGTACGGGAGAAAACATTCAGTACTTC	CASTGGTGENIQYF
13	TRBV7-2	.	.	TRBJ2-3	TGTGCCAGCAGTCCCTTTAGGTCCGATACGCAGTATTTT	CASSPFRSDTQYF
15	TRBV5-1	TRBD1	.	TRBJ1-2	TGCGCCAGCAGCTTGGCCATGGCAGGGGGCCATGGCTACACCTTC	CASSLAMAGGHGYTF
15	TRBV18	.	.	TRBJ2-2	TGTGCCAGCTCTGACCGCTATCGATTCACCGGGGAGCTGTTTTTT	CASSDRYRFTGELFF
17	TRBV7-9	.	.	TRBJ1-4	TGTGCCAGCAGCTTAGTTACGGGGGTCGCAACTAATGAAAAACTGTTTTTT	CASSLVTGVATNEKLFF
14	TRBV5-1	.	.	TRBJ1-1	TGCGCCAGCAGCTTGGGACGGGATAACACTGAAGCTTTCTTT	CASSLGRDNTEAFF
14	TRBV27	.	.	TRBJ1-1	TGTGCCAGCAGTTTAGCAGGAATGAACACTGAAGCTTTCTTT	CASSLAGMNTEAFF
14	TRBV6-5	.	.	TRBJ2-5	TGTGCCAGCAGTTACTCGACTGCACTTACGGCCCAGTACTTC	CASSYSTALTAQYF
11	TRBV28	.	.	TRBJ2-7	TGTGCCAGCAGTAACCGCTACGAGCAGTACTTC	CASSNRYEQYF
15	TRBV5-1	TRBD1	.	TRBJ1-1	TGCGCCAGCAGCTCGCCGGGACAGGGATACACTGAAGCTTTCTTT	CASSSPGQGYTEAFF
15	TRBV5-5	.	.	TRBJ1-5	TGTGCCAGCAGCTTCGGCACCTTTAGCAATCAGCCCCAGCATTTT	CASSFGTFSNQPQHF
13	TRBV6-1	.	.	TRBJ2-2	TGTGCCACGGGTCCGGGGGACACCGGGGAGCTGTTTTTT	CATGPGDTGELFF
15	TRBV4-1	.	.	TRBJ2-7	TGCGCCAGCAGCCTAAAGGGGGGGTCGTGGGACGAGCAGTACTTC	CASSLKGGSWDEQYF
16	TRBV5-1	.	.	TRBJ2-3	TGCGCCAGCAGCTTGGGACGACTTTCTAGCACAGATACGCAGTATTTT	CASSLGRLSSTDTQYF
14	TRBV6-4	.	once	TRBJ2-2	TGTGCCAGCAGTGCGTCGGGGGCTAACGGGGAGCTGTTTTTT	CASSASGANGELFF
16	TRBV25-1	TRBD2	.	TRBJ2-5	TGTGCCAGCAACGAAGGGGCGGGAGGGCCTTTAGAGACCCAGTACTTC	CASNEGAGGPLETQYF